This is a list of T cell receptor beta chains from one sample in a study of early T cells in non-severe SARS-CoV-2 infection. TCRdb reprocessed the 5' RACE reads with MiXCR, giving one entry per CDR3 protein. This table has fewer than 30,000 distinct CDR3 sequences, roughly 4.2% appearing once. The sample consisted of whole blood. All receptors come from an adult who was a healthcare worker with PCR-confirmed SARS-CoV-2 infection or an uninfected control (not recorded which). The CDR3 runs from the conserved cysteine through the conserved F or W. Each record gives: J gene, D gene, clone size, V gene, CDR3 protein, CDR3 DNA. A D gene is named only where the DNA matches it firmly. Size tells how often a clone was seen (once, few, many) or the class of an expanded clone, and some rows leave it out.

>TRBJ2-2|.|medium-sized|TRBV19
CASTSLGTGELFF
TGTGCCAGTACCTCGCTAGGCACCGGGGAGCTGTTTTTT
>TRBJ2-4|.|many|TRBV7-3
CASSLTQGNIQYF
TGTGCCAGCAGCTTAACTCAGGGAAACATTCAGTACTTC
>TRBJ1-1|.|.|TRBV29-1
CSVDPGTEAFF
TGCAGCGTTGACCCAGGCACTGAAGCTTTCTTT
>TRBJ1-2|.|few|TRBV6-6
CASTTGTTGNRYRYTF
TGTGCCAGCACCACCGGTACTACAGGGAACCGTTATCGCTACACCTTC
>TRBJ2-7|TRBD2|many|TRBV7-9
CASSRLAGSGYEQYF
TGTGCCAGCAGCCGACTAGCGGGATCGGGTTACGAGCAGTACTTC
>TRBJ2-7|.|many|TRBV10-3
CAIRASEGTNSYEQYF
TGTGCCATCAGGGCTTCAGAGGGGACCAACTCCTACGAGCAGTACTTC
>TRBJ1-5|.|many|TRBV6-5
CASSPGAFANQPQHF
TGTGCCAGCAGTCCCGGCGCATTTGCCAATCAGCCCCAGCATTTT
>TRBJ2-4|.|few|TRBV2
CASRGFSFFAKNIQYF
TGTGCCAGCAGGGGCTTTAGCTTTTTCGCCAAAAACATTCAGTACTTC
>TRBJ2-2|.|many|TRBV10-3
CAIPAGRLQAAGELFF
TGTGCCATCCCCGCCGGGCGTCTACAGGCAGCCGGGGAGCTGTTTTTT
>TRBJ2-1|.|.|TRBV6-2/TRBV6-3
CASSYSSSYNEQFF
TGTGCCAGCAGTTACAGCTCATCCTACAATGAGCAGTTCTTC
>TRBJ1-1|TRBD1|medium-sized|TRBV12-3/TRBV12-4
CASSLRVGQGSTEAFF
TGTGCCAGCAGTTTGAGAGTGGGACAGGGGAGCACTGAAGCTTTCTTT
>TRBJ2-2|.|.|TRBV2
CASSERQTGELFF
TGTGCCAGCAGTGAAAGACAGACCGGGGAGCTGTTTTTT
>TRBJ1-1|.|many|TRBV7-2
CASNRDRFSTEAFF
TGTGCCAGCAACCGAGATCGGTTCAGTACTGAAGCTTTCTTT
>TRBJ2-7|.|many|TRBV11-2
CASSEAGGISYEQYF
TGTGCCAGCAGCGAGGCGGGCGGGATTTCCTACGAGCAGTACTTC
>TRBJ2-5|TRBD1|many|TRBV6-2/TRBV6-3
CASSAGQAMEETQYF
TGTGCCAGCAGTGCGGGACAGGCTATGGAGGAGACCCAGTACTTC
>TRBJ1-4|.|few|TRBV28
CASSPETGRGNEKLFF
TGTGCCAGCAGTCCAGAAACAGGGAGGGGAAATGAAAAACTGTTTTTT
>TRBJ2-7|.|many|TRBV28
CASSLSRSEQYF
TGTGCCAGCAGTTTATCAAGGAGCGAGCAGTACTTC
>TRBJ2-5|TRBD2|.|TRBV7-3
CASSLEGGPRETQYF
TGTGCCAGCAGCTTAGAGGGAGGGCCGAGAGAGACCCAGTACTTC
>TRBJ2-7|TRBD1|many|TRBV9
CASSLTGTGTYEQYF
TGTGCCAGCAGCCTCACCGGGACAGGGACCTACGAGCAGTACTTC
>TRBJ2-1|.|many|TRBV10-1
CASSKHVDEQFF
TGCGCCAGCAGTAAACACGTGGATGAGCAGTTCTTC
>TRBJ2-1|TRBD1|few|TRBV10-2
CASRRGRPKEQFF
TGCGCCAGCAGAAGGGGGCGGCCAAAAGAGCAGTTCTTC
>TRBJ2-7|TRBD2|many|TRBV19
CASSTWEGNEQYF
TGTGCCAGTAGTACATGGGAGGGAAACGAGCAGTACTTC
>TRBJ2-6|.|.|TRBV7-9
CASSQDDYGVRANVLTF
TGTGCCAGCAGCCAAGACGATTATGGGGTGAGGGCCAACGTCCTGACTTTC
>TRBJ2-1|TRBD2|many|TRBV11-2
CASSPRPGTSGYNEQFF
TGTGCCAGCAGCCCAAGACCCGGGACTAGCGGGTACAATGAGCAGTTCTTC
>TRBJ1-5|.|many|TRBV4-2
CASSQEWGSNQPQHF
TGTGCCAGCAGCCAAGAATGGGGTAGCAATCAGCCCCAGCATTTT
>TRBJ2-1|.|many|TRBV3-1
CASREAKSSYNEQFF
TGTGCCAGCAGGGAGGCGAAGAGCTCCTACAATGAGCAGTTCTTC
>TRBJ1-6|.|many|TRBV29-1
CSVGVRQGPSLWGSPLHF
TGCAGCGTTGGTGTTCGGCAGGGGCCCTCCTTGTGGGGTTCACCCCTCCACTTT
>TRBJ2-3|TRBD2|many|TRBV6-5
CASSTLSGRDTDTQYF
TGTGCCAGCAGTACCCTTAGCGGGAGGGACACAGATACGCAGTATTTT
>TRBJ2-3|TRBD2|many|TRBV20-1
CSARASAGGRDTQYF
TGCAGTGCTAGAGCCTCCGCGGGGGGGCGGGATACGCAGTATTTT
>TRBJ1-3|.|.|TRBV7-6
CASSLKWAGSSSGNTIYF
TGTGCCAGCAGCTTAAAGTGGGCGGGATCGAGCTCTGGAAACACCATATATTTT
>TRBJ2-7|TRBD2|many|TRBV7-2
CASSLGGLAGGFYF
TGTGCCAGCAGCTTAGGCGGACTAGCGGGGGGCTTTTACTTC
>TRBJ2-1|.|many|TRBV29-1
CSVEDRWESHNEQFF
TGCAGCGTTGAAGATCGCTGGGAGTCACACAATGAGCAGTTCTTC
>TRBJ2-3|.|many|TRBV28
CASSFKGGTDTQYF
TGTGCCAGCAGTTTTAAGGGGGGCACAGATACGCAGTATTTT
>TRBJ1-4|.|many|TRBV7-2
CASSAEREKLFF
TGTGCCAGCAGCGCCGAAAGGGAAAAACTGTTTTTT
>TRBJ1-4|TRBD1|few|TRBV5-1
CASSLAPGTANEKLFF
TGCGCCAGCAGCTTAGCGCCCGGGACAGCTAATGAAAAACTGTTTTTT
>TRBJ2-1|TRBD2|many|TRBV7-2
CASSLGIGRVNNEQFF
TGTGCCAGCAGCTTGGGGATCGGGAGGGTAAACAATGAGCAGTTCTTC
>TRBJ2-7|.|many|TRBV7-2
CASSLEWSYEQYF
TGTGCCAGCAGCTTAGAATGGAGCTACGAGCAGTACTTC
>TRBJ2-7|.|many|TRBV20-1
CSGTSSVPYEQYF
TGCAGCGGAACCTCTAGCGTACCCTACGAGCAGTACTTC